Below are 26 T cell receptor beta chains sequenced from a single sample in a study of cytomegalovirus exposure and HLA in healthy donors. PCR used 60 Vbeta primers and 13 Jbeta primers. Assay used: immunoSEQ multiplex PCR; TCRdb lists only in-frame clones, some missing. The repertoire holds about 160,000 clones, over 80% seen once, with over 4% in the top ten. Sequenced input: PBMCs. The receptors originated from a man aged 50 or older in good health and CMV-seropositive.

This chain connects TRBV5-6 to TRBJ1-5, with TRBD1 matching 8 bases. The germline V gene has CDR1 SGHDT and CDR2 YYEEEE. The CDR3 extends over 14 amino acids. The V gene end was trimmed by 0 bases and the J gene end by 6 bases; junction bases not matched to a gene: 2. CDR3 sequence: CASSLGTGIQPQHF. For the CDR3, the DNA is TGTGCCAGCAGCTTGGGGACAGGGATTCAGCCCCAGCATTTT.

V and J are TRBV6-1 and TRBJ2-1; TRBD2 aligns across 9 bases. Germline V gene lookup returns CDR1 MNHNS and CDR2 SASEGT. The CDR3 is made up of 14 amino acids. V shed 5 bases and J 4 bases; nucleotides not matched to a gene: 3. The CDR3 sequence: CASSSGGTYNEQFF. The CDR3 coding sequence is TGTGCCAGCAGTAGCGGGGGGACATACAATGAGCAGTTCTTC.

The J gene is TRBJ2-2, the V gene TRBV28; D uncertain. This CDR3 contains 16 residues. Trimming stripped 4 bases from V and 3 bases from J, with 15 bases between. CDR1 is MDHEN and CDR2 is SYDVKM in the germline V gene. The CDR3: CASSYIRHTYTGELFF. The CDR3 bases are TGTGCCAGCAGTTACATCCGCCACACATACACCGGGGAGCTGTTTTTT.

J is TRBJ2-1 and V is TRBV2; 12 bases line up with TRBD2. CDR1 is SNHLY, CDR2 FYNNEI, per germline. V lost 5 bases, J lost 10 bases, and 6 bases stayed unmatched. The CDR3 length is 14 residues. DNA for the CDR3: TGTGCCAGCAGTTTCGGACTAGCGGGGATGGAGCAGTTCTTC. Protein: CASSFGLAGMEQFF.

Details on this clone: The sample contains more than one DNA sequence encoding this CDR3. J is TRBJ1-6 and V is TRBV2, with D possibly being TRBD1 (5 bases). V lost 5 bases, J lost 6 bases, and 8 bases lay in between. The CDR3 length is 13 residues. Germline V lookup: CDR1 SNHLY, CDR2 FYNNEI. The DNA for the CDR3 is TGTGCCAGCAGTCCGGGACTTAATTCACCCCTCCACTTT. It yields the protein CASSPGLNSPLHF.

The rearrangement uses TRBV30 and TRBJ2-3; TRBD2 might be the D (7 bases). The CDR3 has 14 amino acids. Deletions cut 5 bases from V and 4 bases from J, with 16 bases between. Germline CDR1 reads GTSNPN; CDR2 reads SVGIG (reference sequence). In DNA form, the CDR3 reads TGTGCCTGGGGTAGGGAAGGGGGGGCAGATACGCAGTATTTT. Its translation is CAWGREGGADTQYF.

J is TRBJ1-4 and V is TRBV4-2, with TRBD1 matching 9 bases. This CDR3 region has 16 residues. The germline CDR1 and CDR2 sequences are LGHNA and YNFKEQ. J gave up 2 bases and V 1 base, and 2 bases lay outside the gene matches. Written as DNA, the CDR3 is TGTGCCAGCAGCCAAGGCGGACAGGGGACTAATGAAAAACTGTTTTTT. As protein: CASSQGGQGTNEKLFF.

V and J are TRBV19 and TRBJ2-7, with 9 bases matching TRBD1. Trimming at V came to 3 bases and at J to 5 bases, leaving 5 bases not matched to a gene. This CDR3 region has 14 residues. CDR1 and CDR2 (germline): LNHDA, SQIVND (reference sequence). In nucleotides, the CDR3 is TGTGCCAGTAGTATCCAGGACAGGGGCGACGAGCAGTACTTC. This gives the protein CASSIQDRGDEQYF.

J is TRBJ2-3 and V is TRBV29-1; tentatively, D is TRBD2 (5 bases). V lost 0 bases and J 7 bases, leaving 11 bases between the germline ends. CDR1 is SQVTM, CDR2 ANQGSEA, per germline. The CDR3 is made up of 13 amino acids. The CDR3 sequence is CSVEDSSGYTQYF. DNA of the CDR3: TGCAGCGTTGAAGATTCGAGCGGCTATACGCAGTATTTT.

J is TRBJ2-4 and V is TRBV27, with D unclear. The V end was cut by 2 bases, the J end by 1 base, with 12 bases between. Germline V gives CDR1 MNHEY, CDR2 SMNVEV (reference sequence). There are 16 residues in the CDR3. The CDR3 nucleotides are TGTGCCAGCAGTTTAAAGGCGGCTCTCGCCAAAAACATTCAGTACTTC. Translation gives CASSLKAALAKNIQYF.

The V gene is TRBV6-5, the J gene TRBJ2-7; 12 bases line up with TRBD2. The CDR3 contains 15 residues. Germline assignment: CDR1 MNHEY and CDR2 SVGAGI. V shed 2 bases, J shed 6 bases, and the junction held 5 bases outside the gene matches. The CDR3 region has the DNA TGTGCCAGCAGTTACGGACTAGCGGGATCAGGCGAGCAGTACTTC. Translating it yields CASSYGLAGSGEQYF.

The sample holds a few counts of this clone. The chain is built from TRBV2 and TRBJ2-7, with D perhaps TRBD1 (7 bases). CDR1 SNHLY and CDR2 FYNNEI come from the germline V gene. Trimming stripped 2 bases from V and 3 bases from J, with 20 bases between. The CDR3 covers 17 residues. The chain's CDR3 is CASSERVLMRDSYEQYF. The DNA of the CDR3 is TGTGCCAGCAGTGAAAGGGTCCTAATGCGGGACAGCTACGAGCAGTACTTC.

There are a few counts of this clone. V usage is TRBV6-5 and J usage is TRBJ1-5; a weak D match, TRBD1 (6 bases). V dropped 5 bases and J dropped 7 bases, with 9 bases sitting between them. The CDR3 runs 12 residues. The V gene's germline CDR1 is MNHEY and CDR2 SVGAGI. Written as DNA, the CDR3 is TGTGCCAGCAGTCAGGGGACGCAGCCCCAGCATTTT. Its protein product is CASSQGTQPQHF.

The chain uses TRBV9 and TRBJ1-1; 7 bases are a match to TRBD1. Per germline, CDR1 SGDLS and CDR2 YYNGEE. V was pared by 3 bases and J by 4 bases, with 9 bases of the junction left unmatched. CDR3 size: 15 residues. CDR3 protein: CASSAVTGTSTEAFF. Written as DNA, the CDR3 is TGTGCCAGCAGCGCTGTGACAGGGACATCCACTGAAGCTTTCTTT.

V usage is TRBV14 and J usage is TRBJ2-1; 9 bases fit TRBD1. The CDR3 has 14 amino acids. Germline trimming cut 1 base from V and 12 bases from J; bases unmatched to any gene: 7. Germline CDR1 SGHDN, CDR2 FVKESK. The CDR3 reads CASSQVKDRGSQFF. DNA for the CDR3: TGTGCCAGCAGCCAAGTGAAGGACAGGGGATCGCAGTTCTTC.

The chain is built from TRBV13 and TRBJ2-7, with 7 positions matching TRBD2. The CDR3 is made up of 15 amino acids. CDR1 and CDR2 (germline): PRHDT, FYEKMQ (reference sequence). The V gene end was trimmed by 3 bases and the J gene end by 1 base; junction bases not matched to a gene: 6. The CDR3 sequence: CASSFSAGTSYEQYF. DNA of the CDR3: TGTGCCAGCAGCTTTTCAGCGGGGACTTCCTACGAGCAGTACTTC.

The chain links TRBV9 to TRBJ2-6; 9 bases align to TRBD1. With V trimmed by 0 bases and J by 0 bases, 4 bases remained unmatched. There are 18 residues in the CDR3. Per the germline V gene, CDR1 is SGDLS and CDR2 is YYNGEE. The DNA of the CDR3 is TGTGCCAGCAGCGTAGCGGGGACAGGGAGCTCTGGGGCCAACGTCCTGACTTTC. Residues: CASSVAGTGSSGANVLTF.

The genes are TRBV6-5 and TRBJ2-5, with unresolved D. The CDR3 extends over 14 amino acids. Trimming left V 0 bases short and J 2 bases short, with 7 bases between. Germline CDR1 is MNHEY and CDR2 is SVGAGI. The CDR3 here is CASSYSSVQETQYF. The CDR3 DNA follows: TGTGCCAGCAGTTACTCGTCAGTTCAAGAGACCCAGTACTTC.

The J gene is TRBJ1-2, the V gene TRBV29-1, with TRBD1 identical over 7 bases. Unmatched junction bases numbered 4, after V lost 3 bases and J lost 3 bases. The CDR3 runs to 13 residues. The germline V gene has CDR1 SQVTM and CDR2 ANQGSEA. CDR3 sequence reads: CSVDVGQHYGYTF. Here the CDR3 DNA reads TGCAGCGTTGATGTGGGACAGCACTATGGCTACACCTTC.

The V call is TRBV7-8, the J call TRBJ2-7, with 9 bases lining up with TRBD1. The V segment lost 4 bases and the J segment 5 bases; nucleotides outside the gene matches: 9. The germline gives CDR1 SGHVS, CDR2 FQNEAQ. The CDR3 length is 15 residues. The CDR3 protein is CASSSGRDRVDEQYF. The CDR3 region has the DNA TGTGCCAGCAGCTCCGGGCGGGACAGGGTCGACGAGCAGTACTTC.

The V and J genes are TRBV5-6 and TRBJ2-3; 7 bases map to TRBD2. V was clipped by 4 bases and J by 2 bases; unmatched bases: 7. Germline CDR1 is SGHDT and CDR2 is YYEEEE. This CDR3 spans 15 amino acids. CDR3 in DNA: TGTGCCAGCAGCAAGCAGCGGGGAAACACAGATACGCAGTATTTT. As protein: CASSKQRGNTDTQYF.

The chain employs TRBV27 and TRBJ1-5, with 10 nucleotides matching TRBD1. CDR3 length: 15 residues. Germline values: CDR1 MNHEY, CDR2 SMNVEV (reference sequence). With 5 bases clipped from V and 6 bases from J, the junction kept 7 bases outside the gene matches. CDR3: CASSPTDRGVQPQHF. The CDR3 DNA reads TGTGCCAGCAGTCCGACGGACAGGGGGGTTCAGCCCCAGCATTTT.

A word on this clone: The junction differs from germline at one of its ends, possibly a read error. This chain joins TRBV5-8 and TRBJ2-4, with a weak D call TRBD1 (6 bases). This CDR3 has 15 amino acids. Germline assignment: CDR1 SGHTS and CDR2 YDEGEE. The CDR3 nucleotides are TGTGCCAGCAGCTTGACAGGGTGGCCCAAAAACATTCAGTATTTC. Translating gives CASSLTGWPKNIQYF.

The chain has TRBV7-6 and TRBJ2-1; the D is unclear. In germline, CDR1 is SGHVS, CDR2 FNYEAQ. Trimming pared 1 base from V and 10 bases from J, leaving 8 bases between. This CDR3 contains 12 residues. CDR3 residues: CASSLGEFEQFF. Written as DNA, the CDR3 is TGTGCCAGCAGCTTAGGAGAGTTCGAGCAGTTCTTC.

V gene TRBV28 combines with J gene TRBJ1-5, with 7 bases matching TRBD1. The CDR3 extends over 14 amino acids. CDR1 is MDHEN, CDR2 SYDVKM, per germline. Trimming at V came to 5 bases and at J to 1 base, leaving 2 bases not matched to a gene. The CDR3 DNA reads as TGTGCCAGCAGTACAGGGGTCAGCAATCAGCCCCAGCATTTT. Protein: CASSTGVSNQPQHF.

The chain couples TRBV20-1 to TRBJ1-1, with a possible D match to TRBD1 (5 bases). Germline values: CDR1 DFQATT, CDR2 SNEGSKA (reference sequence). This CDR3 contains 11 residues. The V end was cut by 0 bases, the J end by 8 bases, with 7 bases between. The CDR3 reads CSARDGGEAFF. The CDR3 DNA sequence: TGCAGTGCTAGAGATGGGGGGGAAGCTTTCTTT.